What follows describes a single T cell receptor (beta chain). Its cognate antigen is unknown. Measured with immunoSEQ multiplex PCR; TCRdb has only the in-frame clones, and not every one. The table includes about 36,000 clones, 84% detected once. The sample belongs to a study of PD-L1 blockade in urothelial cancer. For the study at large: Prior chemotherapy ranged from 0 to 3 regimens per patient.

The CDR3 runs to 13 residues. Germline lookup yields CDR1 SGHAT and CDR2 FQNNGV. The V end lost 5 bases, the J end lost 7 bases, and 12 bases lay between the germline ends. Time point denoted: peripheral blood 6 weeks after treatment start. Study findings and constraints: More expansion of tumor-associated blood clones, seen at 3 weeks, marked durable-benefit patients.

Sequenced here: PBMCs, sampled around atezolizumab (anti-PD-L1) treatment. The chain carries TRBV11-2 and TRBJ2-1; D not resolved. The sequence was obtained from a man between 35 and 55 years old with urothelial cancer. The CDR3 DNA follows: TGTGCCAGCAGCAATTTGTTTCGGAATGAGCAGTTCTTC. This codes for CASSNLFRNEQFF.